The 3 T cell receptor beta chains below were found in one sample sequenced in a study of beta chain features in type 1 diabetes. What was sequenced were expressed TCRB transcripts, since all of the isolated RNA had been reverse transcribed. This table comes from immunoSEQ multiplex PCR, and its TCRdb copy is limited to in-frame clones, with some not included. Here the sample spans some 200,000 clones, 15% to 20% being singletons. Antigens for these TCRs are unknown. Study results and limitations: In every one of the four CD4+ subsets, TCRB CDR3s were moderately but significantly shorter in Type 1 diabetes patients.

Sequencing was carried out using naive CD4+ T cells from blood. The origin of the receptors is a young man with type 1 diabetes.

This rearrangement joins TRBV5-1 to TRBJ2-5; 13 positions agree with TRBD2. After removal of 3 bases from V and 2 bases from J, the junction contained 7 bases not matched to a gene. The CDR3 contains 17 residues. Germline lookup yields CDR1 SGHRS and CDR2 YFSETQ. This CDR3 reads CASSSGLAGLLQETQYF. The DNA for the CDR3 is TGCGCCAGCAGCTCGGGACTAGCGGGATTACTTCAAGAGACCCAGTACTTC.

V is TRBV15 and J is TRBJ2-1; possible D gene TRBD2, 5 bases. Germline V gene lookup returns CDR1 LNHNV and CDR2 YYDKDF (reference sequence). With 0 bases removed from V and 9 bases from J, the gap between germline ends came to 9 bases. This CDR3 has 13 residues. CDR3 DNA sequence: TGTGCCACCAGCAGAGATGGGAGCGGTGAGCAGTTCTTC. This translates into CATSRDGSGEQFF.

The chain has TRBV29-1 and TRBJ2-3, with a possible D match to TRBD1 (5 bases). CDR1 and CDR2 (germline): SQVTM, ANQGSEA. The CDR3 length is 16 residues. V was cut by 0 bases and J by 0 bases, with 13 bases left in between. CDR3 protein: CSVEEVYRSSTDTQYF. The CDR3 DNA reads TGCAGCGTTGAAGAGGTTTACAGGTCTAGCACAGATACGCAGTATTTT.